This T cell receptor (beta chain) was sequenced in a study of blood T cell repertoires in COVID-19. Study in general: There were acute and convalescent COVID-19 samples, and they came from the United States, Italy and Spain. The cDNA or gDNA used as material had been derived from T cells, B-cell-depleted T cells, or PBMCs.

Enrollees, roughly 18 to 89 years old, lived in about two dozen US areas. The authors' processing: Scientists estimated how many nucleated cells there were by amplifying reference gene primers. This table comes from immunoSEQ multiplex PCR, and its TCRdb copy is limited to in-frame clones, with some not included. That table gives V, J and clone size, and the DNA gave D and trimming. In the table there are some 300,000 clones, 70% to 90% of which are singletons. Trimming removed 1 base at V and 4 bases at J, with 8 bases between. This CDR3 region has 13 residues. CDR1 is SGHTA, CDR2 FQGNSA, per germline.

The rearrangement links TRBV7-2 to TRBJ2-7, with D perhaps matching TRBD2 (5 bases). The specimen sequenced was PBMCs or T cells enriched from blood (not recorded which). This TCR was sampled from a woman in her sixties in a cohort exposed to, infected with or recovered from COVID-19 (not recorded which). The CDR3 is CASSLGGGYEQYF. CDR3 in DNA: TGTGCCAGCAGCTTAGGAGGCGGGTACGAGCAGTACTTC.